These T cell receptor beta chains were read from a single sample in a study of tumor and adjacent non-tumor tissue in lung cancer. TCRdb recomputed calls from the multiplex PCR reads with MiXCR, one row per CDR3 protein. This table holds some 100,000 distinct CDR3 sequences, about 64% found once. The sample was distant non-tumor lung tissue. The receptors here all came from a man aged 55 to 70 with non-small cell lung cancer. CDR3s include the opening cysteine and the closing phenylalanine or tryptophan. The D gene is left open where the match is weak. Size is stated for part of the rows, as once, few or many counts, or as a class when the clone is expanded.

DNA: TGCGCCAGCAGTCGCCTTATAGGGAAGTACGAGCAGTACTTC
CDR3: CASSRLIGKYEQYF
J: TRBJ2-7
size: .
V: TRBV10-2
D: .

DNA: TGCGCCAGCAGCCAAGGGGTCGTAGAGGGAGCAGCTGGGGCCAACGTCGTGACTTTC
CDR3: CASSQGVVEGAAGANVVTF
J: TRBJ2-6
size: .
V: TRBV4-1
D: .

DNA: TGTGCCAGCAGTTTAGGTTGGGACTATGGCTACACCTTC
CDR3: CASSLGWDYGYTF
J: TRBJ1-2
size: few
V: TRBV28
D: .

DNA: TGTGCCAGTAGTAGTAACTTCCGGGCCGGGGAGCTGTTTTTT
CDR3: CASSSNFRAGELFF
J: TRBJ2-2
size: .
V: TRBV19
D: .

DNA: TGTGCCAGCAATTGGAAAGGACTAGCGAGTGAGCAGTTCTTC
CDR3: CASNWKGLASEQFF
J: TRBJ2-1
size: .
V: TRBV11-3
D: TRBD2

DNA: TGCGCTAGCGGCCAACGACTAGCGGGGGGCCTGGAGACCCAGTACTTC
CDR3: CASGQRLAGGLETQYF
J: TRBJ2-5
size: .
V: TRBV4-1
D: TRBD2

DNA: TGTGCCAGCAGTTTCCGAACTAGTACGAAGACCCAGTACTTC
CDR3: CASSFRTSTKTQYF
J: TRBJ2-5
size: .
V: TRBV7-2
D: .

DNA: TGCGCCAGCAGCCGCCTGGGACAGGGGTACGGCGAAAAACTGCCTTTT
CDR3: CASSRLGQGYGEKLPF
J: TRBJ1-4
size: .
V: TRBV4-1
D: TRBD1

DNA: TGTGCCAGCAGCGAGGACGGGACCAACAATCAGCCCCAGCATTTT
CDR3: CASSEDGTNNQPQHF
J: TRBJ1-5
size: few
V: TRBV25-1
D: .

DNA: TGTACCAGCAGCCAAGATGTGGCGGGAGGATACAATGAACAGTTCTTC
CDR3: CTSSQDVAGGYNEQFF
J: TRBJ2-1
size: once
V: TRBV4-2
D: TRBD2

DNA: TGTGTCAGCAGCGCATGGACAGGGAACAATCAGCCCCAGCGTTTT
CDR3: CVSSAWTGNNQPQRF
J: TRBJ1-5
size: .
V: TRBV7-8
D: TRBD1

DNA: TGTGCCAGCAGCTTACGAGACGCCACCTATGGCTACACCTTC
CDR3: CASSLRDATYGYTF
J: TRBJ1-2
size: many
V: TRBV7-8
D: .

DNA: TGCGCCAGGAGCCGAGATGGGACTGGCGCCTACAATGAGCAGTTCTTC
CDR3: CARSRDGTGAYNEQFF
J: TRBJ2-1
size: .
V: TRBV4-3
D: .

DNA: TGTGACAGCTGCTATGCTCGAGATACGCAGTATTTT
CDR3: CDSCYARDTQYF
J: TRBJ2-3
size: .
V: TRBV12-3/TRBV12-4
D: .

DNA: TGTGCTAGTGAAACCAGCGGGGTTAACTACAATGAGCAGTTCTTC
CDR3: CASETSGVNYNEQFF
J: TRBJ2-1
size: many
V: TRBV12-5
D: TRBD2